This paragraph reports one TCR beta chain. Its antigen is still unknown. This sample was included in a study of vaccination and CD4 T cells after COVID-19. The wider study: The study drew post-COVID samples a median around 100 days after diagnosis (range 35 to 161).

Regarding treatment: roughly ten-day PBMC culture with coronavirus spike peptide pools or control peptides (ViraFEST assay). Cultured CD4+ T cell DNA was sequenced using the Oncomine TCR Beta short-read assay. TCRdb recomputed calls from the PCR reads with MiXCR, one row per CDR3 protein. This table has roughly 12,000 distinct CDR3 sequences, more than 60% appearing once. The CDR3 is 13 amino acids. Deletions cut 7 bases from V and 4 bases from J, with 13 bases between. The germline V gene has CDR1 MNHNS and CDR2 SASEGT. The genes are TRBV6-1 and TRBJ2-5; tentatively, D is TRBD2 (6 bases). This receptor was taken from a human donor who had recovered from COVID-19. The sequencing sample was made of CD4+ T cells from blood, cultured in vitro. CDR3 nucleotide sequence: TGTGCCAGCAAGGCGGGACGGGTAGAGACCCAGTACTTC. Translating it yields CASKAGRVETQYF.